The 16 T cell receptor beta chains presented below share a single source sample, sequenced in a study of lymphopenia after photon versus proton radiotherapy. Using immunoSEQ multiplex PCR, the repertoire was profiled, and TCRdb retains in-frame clones only, with some absent. The repertoire includes around 27,000 clones, over 85% of them detected once, and less than 0.9% sits in the top ten. The sequencing used peripheral blood, collected from a patient treated with photon-based radiotherapy. All receptors come from a woman aged 45 to 65 with cholangiocarcinoma.

The V gene is TRBV5-4, the J gene TRBJ1-3; 7 positions match TRBD1. Unmatched junction bases numbered 4, after V lost 3 bases and J lost 1 base. The CDR3 extends over 15 amino acids. Germline V gene sequence: CDR1 SGHNT, CDR2 YYREEE (reference sequence). CDR3 in DNA: TGTGCCAGCAGCTCCGCAGGGGGATCTGGAAACACCATATATTTT. Translated: CASSSAGGSGNTIYF.

The genes are TRBV14 and TRBJ1-2; D is undetermined. Trimming pared 0 bases from V and 4 bases from J, leaving 12 bases between. The CDR3 runs to 15 residues. CDR1 and CDR2 (germline): SGHDN, FVKESK. CDR3 protein: CASSQDSPVLYGYTF. The CDR3 nucleotides are TGTGCCAGCAGCCAAGATAGCCCGGTCCTCTATGGCTACACCTTC.

CDR3 residues: CASRHNTGRNSPLHF. Here the CDR3 DNA reads TGTGCCAGCAGGCATAATACAGGGAGGAATTCACCCCTCCACTTT. The chain combines TRBV6-5 with TRBJ1-6, with D possibly matching TRBD1 (6 bases). The V end was cut by 6 bases, the J end by 7 bases, with 16 bases between. From germline, CDR1 is MNHEY and CDR2 SVGAGI. The CDR3 has 15 amino acids.

The chain uses TRBV28 and TRBJ2-2; 9 nucleotides match TRBD1. CDR1 and CDR2 (germline): MDHEN, SYDVKM. V dropped 7 bases and J dropped 0; count of bases not matched to a gene: 12. This CDR3 is 18 amino acids long. The CDR3 nucleotides are TGTGCCAGCAATTTTGGTGGGACAGGGTATACGAACACCGGGGAGCTGTTTTTT. It specifies CASNFGGTGYTNTGELFF.

V and J are TRBV4-3 and TRBJ1-4; D may be TRBD1 (6 bases). Germline V gene sequence: CDR1 LGHNA, CDR2 YSLEER. This CDR3 spans 13 amino acids. V was trimmed by 0 bases and J by 10 bases, leaving 9 bases between them. CDR3 sequence: CASSQEEGGKLFF. The CDR3 DNA is TGCGCCAGCAGCCAAGAGGAGGGGGGAAAACTGTTTTTT.

The J gene is TRBJ2-7, the V gene TRBV13; no reliable D call. Between the trimmed V and J ends, which lost 0 bases and 1 base, there was a span of 4 bases. Germline assignment: CDR1 PRHDT and CDR2 FYEKMQ (reference sequence). The CDR3 runs to 13 residues. The CDR3 nucleotides read TGTGCCAGCAGCTTAGGGGCTTCCTACGAGCAGTACTTC. Translated, it gives CASSLGASYEQYF. The variable domain in full, with the rest retrieved from reference TRBV13 and TRBJ2-7, is AAGVIQSPRHLIKEKRETATLKCYPIPRHDTVYWYQQGPGQDPQFLISFYEKMQSDKGSIPDRFSAQQFSDYHSELNMSSLELGDSALYFCASSLGASYEQYFGPGTRLTVT.

The V call is TRBV10-3, the J call TRBJ1-2; D is uncertain. Germline lookup yields CDR1 ENHRY and CDR2 SYGVKD. The germline V and J ends were trimmed by 3 bases and 6 bases, with 11 bases remaining between them. There are 13 residues in the CDR3. Here the CDR3 reads CAISERLGDGYTF. CDR3 coding DNA: TGTGCCATCAGTGAAAGATTGGGCGATGGCTACACCTTC.

The CDR3, as DNA: TGTGCCAGCCGTCCAACAGGGGGCCCTGAAGCTTTCTTT. Translation: CASRPTGGPEAFF. The chain combines TRBV6-6 with TRBJ1-1; 9 bases are shared with TRBD1. V was pared by 8 bases and J by 6 bases, with 7 bases of the junction left unmatched. Germline lookup yields CDR1 MNHNY and CDR2 SVGAGI (reference sequence). This CDR3 is built from 13 residues.

The chain combines TRBV7-9 with TRBJ1-1, with D hard to call. The CDR3 has 13 residues. CDR1 is SEHNR, CDR2 FQNEAQ, per germline (reference sequence). V was clipped by 2 bases and J by 5 bases, with 9 bases between them. This CDR3 is CASSLSARTEAFF. CDR3 nucleotides: TGTGCCAGCAGCTTATCCGCGAGGACTGAAGCTTTCTTT.

The V call is TRBV5-1, the J call TRBJ1-1; 9 nucleotides align to TRBD1. This CDR3 contains 16 residues. V lost 0 bases and J lost 0; bases outside the gene matches: 3. Germline CDR1 is SGHRS and CDR2 is YFSETQ. CDR3 protein: CASSLVGTGLNTEAFF. The CDR3 DNA is TGCGCCAGCAGCTTGGTTGGGACAGGGTTGAACACTGAAGCTTTCTTT.

This clone was found a few times. This chain connects TRBV2 to TRBJ2-3; 11 nucleotides agree with TRBD2. Germline-derived CDR1 and CDR2 are SNHLY and FYNNEI. The trim removed 6 bases at V and 5 bases at J, leaving 7 bases unmatched. This CDR3 comprises 15 residues. CDR3 DNA: TGTGCCAGCAGGGGTACTAGCGGGGGAGGAGATACGCAGTATTTT. Translation gives CASRGTSGGGDTQYF.

The chain links TRBV6-6 to TRBJ2-5; D is unclear. The CDR3 is 14 residues long. Germline V CDR1 and CDR2: MNHNY, SVGAGI (reference sequence). V gave up 6 bases and J gave up 9 bases, with 20 bases separating them. CDR3 sequence: CASSPPKGSTAQYF. The CDR3 nucleotides read TGTGCCAGCAGCCCCCCCAAGGGTTCGACGGCCCAGTACTTC.

This clone was detected only a few times. This chain joins TRBV7-2 and TRBJ2-7; D call uncertain. Germline V gene sequence: CDR1 SGHTA, CDR2 FQGNSA. The V end was cut by 5 bases, the J end by 3 bases, with 8 bases between. There are 12 residues in the CDR3. CDR3: CASSPQRYEQYF. CDR3 sequence (DNA): TGTGCCAGCAGCCCGCAGCGCTACGAGCAGTACTTC.

The J gene is TRBJ2-7, the V gene TRBV5-6; D call uncertain. V gave up 0 bases and J gave up 3 bases, with 10 bases separating them. Per the germline V gene, CDR1 is SGHDT and CDR2 is YYEEEE. The CDR3 sequence is 14 residues long. The DNA of the CDR3 is TGTGCCAGCAGCTTGGACAGTCATGGCTACGAGCAGTACTTC. Protein product: CASSLDSHGYEQYF. Full variable domain (outside the CDR3, taken from reference TRBV5-6 and TRBJ2-7): DAGVTQSPTHLIKTRGQQVTLRCSPKSGHDTVSWYQQALGQGPQFIFQYYEEEERQRGNFPDRFSGHQFPNYSSELNVNALLLGDSALYLCASSLDSHGYEQYFGPGTRLTVT.

V is TRBV19 and J is TRBJ2-1; 9 positions agree with TRBD2. V shed 2 bases and J 5 bases; nucleotides not matched to a gene: 7. CDR1 is LNHDA and CDR2 is SQIVND in the germline V gene (reference sequence). This CDR3 has 16 residues. The CDR3 region is CASSISPIAGDNEQFF. Here the CDR3 DNA reads TGTGCCAGTAGTATAAGTCCTATAGCGGGGGACAATGAGCAGTTCTTC. Together with reference TRBV19 and TRBJ2-1, the CDR3 gives the full variable domain: DGGITQSPKYLFRKEGQNVTLSCEQNLNHDAMYWYRQDPGQGLRLIYYSQIVNDFQKGDIAEGYSVSREKKESFPLTVTSAQKNPTAFYLCASSISPIAGDNEQFFGPGTRLTVL.

Concerning this clone itself: Other DNA sequences within the sample encode an identical CDR3. The chain carries TRBV7-2 and TRBJ1-2; 10 bases are a match to TRBD1. The CDR3 has 16 residues. The V gene's germline CDR1 is SGHTA and CDR2 FQGNSA. Trimming cost V 5 bases and J 4 bases; bases outside gene matches: 10. For the CDR3, the DNA is TGTGCCAGCAGCACCGCTGGGGGGGACAGGGGCTATGGCTACACCTTC. This gives the protein CASSTAGGDRGYGYTF.